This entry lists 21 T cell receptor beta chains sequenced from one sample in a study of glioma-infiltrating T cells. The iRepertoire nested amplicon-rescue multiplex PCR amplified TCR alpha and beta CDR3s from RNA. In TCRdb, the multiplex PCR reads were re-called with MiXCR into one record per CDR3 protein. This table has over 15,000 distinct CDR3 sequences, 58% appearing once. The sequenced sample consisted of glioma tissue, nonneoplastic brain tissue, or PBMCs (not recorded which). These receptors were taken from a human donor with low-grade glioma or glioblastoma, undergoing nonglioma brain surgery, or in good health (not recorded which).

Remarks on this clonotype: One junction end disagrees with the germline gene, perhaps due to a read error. The CDR3 region is CVSSIRRIMNTEAFF. The DNA of the CDR3 is TGTGTCAGCAGTATTAGACGGATCATGAACACTGAAGCTTTCTTT. This rearrangement joins TRBV28 to TRBJ1-1; D call uncertain. Germline CDR1 is MDHEN and CDR2 is SYDVKM. CDR3 length equals 15 residues.

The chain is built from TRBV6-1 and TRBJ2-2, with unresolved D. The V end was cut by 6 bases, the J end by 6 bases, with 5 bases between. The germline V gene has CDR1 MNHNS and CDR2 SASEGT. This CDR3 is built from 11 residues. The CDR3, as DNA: TGTGCCAGCAGCGCTGCCGGGGAGCTGTTTTTT. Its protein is CASSAAGELFF.

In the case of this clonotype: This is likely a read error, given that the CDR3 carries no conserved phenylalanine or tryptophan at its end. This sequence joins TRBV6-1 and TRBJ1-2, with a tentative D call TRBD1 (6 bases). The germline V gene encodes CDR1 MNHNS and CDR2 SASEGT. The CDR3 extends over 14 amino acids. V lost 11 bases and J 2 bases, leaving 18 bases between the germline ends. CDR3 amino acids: CAARGGLRNYGYTL. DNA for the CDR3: TGTGCCGCAAGGGGGGGCCTCCGGAACTATGGCTACACCCTC.

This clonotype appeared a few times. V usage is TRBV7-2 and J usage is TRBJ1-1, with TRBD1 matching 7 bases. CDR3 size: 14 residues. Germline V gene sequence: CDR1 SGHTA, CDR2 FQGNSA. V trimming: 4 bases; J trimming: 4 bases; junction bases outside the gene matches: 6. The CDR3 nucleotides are TGTGCCAGCAGCTCATACAGGGGAACCACTGAAGCTTTCTTT. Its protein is CASSSYRGTTEAFF.

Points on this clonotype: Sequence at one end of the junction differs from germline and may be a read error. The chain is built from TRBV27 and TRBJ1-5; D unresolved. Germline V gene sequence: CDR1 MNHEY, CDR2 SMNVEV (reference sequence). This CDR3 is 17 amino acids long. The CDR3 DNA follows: TGTACCAGCAGTTTATTATCTGGAGGGCGAGGGAATCAGCCCCAGCATTTT. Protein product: CTSSLLSGGRGNQPQHF.

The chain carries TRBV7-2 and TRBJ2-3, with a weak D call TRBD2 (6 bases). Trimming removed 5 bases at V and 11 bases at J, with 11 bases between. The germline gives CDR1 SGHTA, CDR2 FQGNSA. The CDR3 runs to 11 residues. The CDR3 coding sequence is TGTGCCAGCAGCCGTCCGGGACTGCAGTATTTT. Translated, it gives CASSRPGLQYF.

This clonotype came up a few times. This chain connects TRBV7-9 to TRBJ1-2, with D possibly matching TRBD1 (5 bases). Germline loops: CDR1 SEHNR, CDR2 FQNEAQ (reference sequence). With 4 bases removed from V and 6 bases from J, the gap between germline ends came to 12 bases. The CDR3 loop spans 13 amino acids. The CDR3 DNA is TGTGCCAGCAGCTGGAGAGGAGGGGATGGCTACACCTTC. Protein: CASSWRGGDGYTF.

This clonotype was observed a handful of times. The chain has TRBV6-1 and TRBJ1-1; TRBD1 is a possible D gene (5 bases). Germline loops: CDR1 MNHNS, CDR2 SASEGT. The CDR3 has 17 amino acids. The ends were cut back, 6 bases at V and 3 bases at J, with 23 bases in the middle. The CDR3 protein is CASRPYSVGGFDTEAFF. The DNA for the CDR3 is TGTGCCAGCAGGCCTTATTCAGTGGGGGGATTCGACACTGAAGCTTTCTTT.

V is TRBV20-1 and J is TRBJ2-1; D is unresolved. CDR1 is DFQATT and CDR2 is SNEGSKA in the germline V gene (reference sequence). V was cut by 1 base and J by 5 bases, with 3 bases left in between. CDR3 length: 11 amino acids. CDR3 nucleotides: TGCAGTGCTAGAGTAAACAATGAGCAGTTCTTC. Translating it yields CSARVNNEQFF.

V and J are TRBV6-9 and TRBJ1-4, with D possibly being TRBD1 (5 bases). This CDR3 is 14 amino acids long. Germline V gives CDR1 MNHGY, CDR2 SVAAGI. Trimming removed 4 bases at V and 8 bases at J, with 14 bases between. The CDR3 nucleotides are TGTGCCAGCAGTTCACGCAGGGAGTACGAAAAACTGTTTTTT. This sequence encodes CASSSRREYEKLFF.

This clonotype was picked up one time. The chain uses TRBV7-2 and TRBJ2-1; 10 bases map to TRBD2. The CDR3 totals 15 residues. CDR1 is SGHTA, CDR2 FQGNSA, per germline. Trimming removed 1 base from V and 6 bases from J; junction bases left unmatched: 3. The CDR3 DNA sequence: TGTGCCAGCAGCTTAGGAAGCGGGAGGGCCAATGAGCAGTTCTTC. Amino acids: CASSLGSGRANEQFF.

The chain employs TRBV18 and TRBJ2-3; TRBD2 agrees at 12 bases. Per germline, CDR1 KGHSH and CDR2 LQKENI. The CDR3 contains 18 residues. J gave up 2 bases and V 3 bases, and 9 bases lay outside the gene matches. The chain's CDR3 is CASSPLRLAGETTDTQYF. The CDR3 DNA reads TGTGCCAGCTCACCTTTACGACTAGCGGGAGAAACCACAGATACGCAGTATTTT. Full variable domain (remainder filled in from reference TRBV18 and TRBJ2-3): NAGVMQNPRHLVRRRGQEARLRCSPMKGHSHVYWYRQLPEEGLKFMVYLQKENIIDESGMPKERFSAEFPKEGPSILRIQQVVRGDSAAYFCASSPLRLAGETTDTQYFGPGTRLTVL.

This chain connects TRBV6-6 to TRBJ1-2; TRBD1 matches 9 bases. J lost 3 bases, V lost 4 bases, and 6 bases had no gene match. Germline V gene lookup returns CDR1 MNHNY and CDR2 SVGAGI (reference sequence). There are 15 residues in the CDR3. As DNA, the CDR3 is TGTGCCAGCAGTTCGGGACAGGGAGGGTACTATGGCTACACCTTC. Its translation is CASSSGQGGYYGYTF.

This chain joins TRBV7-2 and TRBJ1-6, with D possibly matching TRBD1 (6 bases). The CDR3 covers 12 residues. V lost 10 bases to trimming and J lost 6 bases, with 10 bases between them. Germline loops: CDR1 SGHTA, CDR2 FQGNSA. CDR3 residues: CATGQFNSPLHF. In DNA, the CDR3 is TGTGCCACCGGACAGTTTAATTCACCCCTCCACTTT. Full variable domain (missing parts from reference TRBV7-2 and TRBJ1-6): GAGVSQSPSNKVTEKGKDVELRCDPISGHTALYWYRQSLGQGLEFLIYFQGNSAPDKSGLPSDRFSAERTGGSVSTLTIQRTQQEDSAVYLCATGQFNSPLHFGNGTRLTVT.

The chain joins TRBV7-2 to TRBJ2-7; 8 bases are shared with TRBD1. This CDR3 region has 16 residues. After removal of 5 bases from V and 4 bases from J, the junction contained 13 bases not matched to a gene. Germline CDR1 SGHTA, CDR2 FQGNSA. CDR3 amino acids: CASSRGQGLSGYEQYF. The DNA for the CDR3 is TGTGCCAGCAGCCGCGGACAGGGCTTAAGCGGGTACGAGCAGTACTTC.

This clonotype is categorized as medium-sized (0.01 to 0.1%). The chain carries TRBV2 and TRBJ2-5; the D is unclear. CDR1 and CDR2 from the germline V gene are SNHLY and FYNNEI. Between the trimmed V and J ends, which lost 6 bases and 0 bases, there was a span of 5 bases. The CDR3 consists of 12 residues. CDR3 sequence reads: CASRRYQETQYF. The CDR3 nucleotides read TGTGCCAGCAGAAGATACCAAGAGACCCAGTACTTC.

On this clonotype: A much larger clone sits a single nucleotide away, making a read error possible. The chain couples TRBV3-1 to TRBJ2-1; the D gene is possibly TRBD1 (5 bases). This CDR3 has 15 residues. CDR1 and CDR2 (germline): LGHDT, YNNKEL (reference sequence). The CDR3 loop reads CASTQGATSYNEQFF. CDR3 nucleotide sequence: TGTGCCAGCACCCAAGGGGCCACCAGCTACAATGAGCAGTTCTTC.

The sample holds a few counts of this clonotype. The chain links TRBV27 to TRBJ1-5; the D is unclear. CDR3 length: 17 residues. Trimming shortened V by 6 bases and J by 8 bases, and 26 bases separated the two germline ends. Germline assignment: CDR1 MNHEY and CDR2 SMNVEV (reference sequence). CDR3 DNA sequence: TGTGCCAGCAGGGCCTCAGGCCTGCTAGGTGTTAATAAGCCCCAGCATTTT. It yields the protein CASRASGLLGVNKPQHF.

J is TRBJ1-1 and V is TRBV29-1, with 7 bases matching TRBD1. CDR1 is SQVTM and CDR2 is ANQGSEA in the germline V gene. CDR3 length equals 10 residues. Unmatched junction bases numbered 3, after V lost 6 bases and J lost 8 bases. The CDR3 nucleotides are TGCAGCGTCGCGGACAGGGAAGCTTTCTTT. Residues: CSVADREAFF.

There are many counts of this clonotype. CDR3 protein: CASSYGPGDQPQHF. CDR3 bases: TGTGCCAGCAGCTACGGCCCAGGAGATCAGCCCCAGCATTTT. J is TRBJ1-5 and V is TRBV5-5; D gene unclear. CDR1 SGHKS and CDR2 YYEKEE come from the germline V gene (reference sequence). The CDR3 loop spans 14 amino acids. The germline V and J ends were trimmed by 3 bases and 5 bases, with 12 bases remaining between them.

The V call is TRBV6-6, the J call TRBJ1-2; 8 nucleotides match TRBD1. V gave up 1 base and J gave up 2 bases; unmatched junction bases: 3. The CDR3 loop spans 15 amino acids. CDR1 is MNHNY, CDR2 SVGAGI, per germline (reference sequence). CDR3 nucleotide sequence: TGTGCCAGCAGTTACTTGGGACAGGCGAACTATGGCTACACCTTC. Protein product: CASSYLGQANYGYTF.